A single sample gave rise to the 21 T cell receptor beta chains below, sequenced in a study of T cell changes during pregnancy in multiple sclerosis. TCRdb's copy holds only in-frame clones and misses some; the assay was immunoSEQ multiplex PCR. The data hold about 40,000 clones, with about 92% observed a single time. The specimen comprised CD8+ T cells from peripheral blood mononuclear cells, sampled in the first trimester of pregnancy. All receptors come from a female donor with multiple sclerosis, enrolled in a pregnancy study.

The rearrangement uses TRBV2 and TRBJ2-1, with a tentative D call TRBD2 (7 bases). Germline CDR1 SNHLY, CDR2 FYNNEI. This CDR3 comprises 15 residues. Trimming removed 10 bases from V and 6 bases from J, with 22 bases in between. CDR3 amino acids: CAILRWAGAGNEQFF. The DNA for the CDR3 is TGTGCCATCCTTCGGTGGGCGGGGGCCGGCAATGAGCAGTTCTTC.

The CDR3 nucleotides read TGTGCCATCAGTGAGCGGAATAGCGGGGACACAGATACGCAGTATTTT. Its protein product is CAISERNSGDTDTQYF. The chain is built from TRBV10-3 and TRBJ2-3; 8 positions match TRBD2. After removal of 2 bases from V and 2 bases from J, the junction contained 6 bases not matched to a gene. From germline, CDR1 is ENHRY and CDR2 SYGVKD. This CDR3 spans 16 amino acids.

This clone showed up just once. CDR3 nucleotide sequence: TGCGCCAGCCGAAAGCGGGGGGGACTTGGGCAATGGCCCCAGCATTTT. As protein: CASRKRGGLGQWPQHF. The rearrangement links TRBV10-1 to TRBJ1-5, with a tentative D call TRBD1 (5 bases). The V end lost 8 bases, the J end lost 9 bases, and 26 bases lay between the germline ends. Germline V gene lookup returns CDR1 WNHNN and CDR2 SYGVQD (reference sequence). The CDR3 loop spans 16 amino acids.

The chain carries TRBV6-5 and TRBJ1-1, with unresolved D. Trimming cost V 2 bases and J 0 bases, with 10 bases left between them. CDR1 and CDR2 (germline): MNHEY, SVGAGI. The CDR3 loop spans 15 amino acids. The CDR3 nucleotides are TGTGCCAGCAGTTACGGCAGTATCATGAACACTGAAGCTTTCTTT. Translation: CASSYGSIMNTEAFF.

This clone was recorded once. The rearrangement uses TRBV6-1 and TRBJ1-2; D gene uncertain. Germline-derived CDR1 and CDR2 are MNHNS and SASEGT. CDR3 length equals 15 residues. V was cut by 3 bases and J by 6 bases, with 17 bases left in between. CDR3 DNA sequence: TGTGCCAGCAGTGATTATATCGGGATCTCGGATGGCTACACCTTC. As protein: CASSDYIGISDGYTF.

The chain employs TRBV2 and TRBJ2-6; 7 bases are a match to TRBD1. Germline V CDR1 and CDR2: SNHLY, FYNNEI. The CDR3 spans 21 residues. Germline trimming cut 2 bases from V and 3 bases from J; bases unmatched to any gene: 19. The CDR3 nucleotides read TGTGCCAGCAGTGAAATAAAGGTGGTAACCGACAGGGACGGTGGGGCCAACGTCCTGACTTTC. Translation gives CASSEIKVVTDRDGGANVLTF.

The J gene is TRBJ2-5, the V gene TRBV2, with 10 bases that match TRBD2. V lost 2 bases and J lost 2; bases outside the gene matches: 14. Per germline, CDR1 SNHLY and CDR2 FYNNEI. This CDR3 comprises 19 residues. This chain's CDR3 is CASSELGLAGVVTQETQYF. DNA of the CDR3: TGTGCCAGCAGTGAATTGGGCCTAGCGGGAGTCGTTACTCAAGAGACCCAGTACTTC.

The CDR3 spells CASSPGLAGTVSSYNEQFF. CDR3 in DNA: TGTGCCAGCAGTCCCGGACTAGCGGGAACCGTGAGCTCCTACAATGAGCAGTTCTTC. The rearrangement joins TRBV27 to TRBJ2-1; 12 bases match TRBD2. CDR1 MNHEY and CDR2 SMNVEV come from the germline V gene (reference sequence). The CDR3 sequence is 19 residues long. The V segment lost 5 bases and the J segment 0 bases; nucleotides outside the gene matches: 11.

This clone was recorded only once. V gene TRBV27 combines with J gene TRBJ1-1; D is uncertain. With 4 bases removed from V and 2 bases from J, the gap between germline ends came to 11 bases. Germline V gene data show CDR1 as MNHEY and CDR2 as SMNVEV (reference sequence). CDR3 length: 14 amino acids. For the CDR3, the DNA is TGTGCCAGCAGTTCCCTAGGAGGAAACACTGAAGCTTTCTTT. This codes for CASSSLGGNTEAFF.

The rearrangement uses TRBV7-9 and TRBJ1-1; D possibly corresponds to TRBD1 (5 bases). V lost 5 bases, J lost 1 base, and 14 bases lay in between. The CDR3 covers 15 residues. Germline V gives CDR1 SEHNR, CDR2 FQNEAQ (reference sequence). CDR3 residues: CASSQGPGRNTEAFF. The CDR3 region has the DNA TGTGCCAGCAGCCAAGGGCCAGGGCGGAACACTGAAGCTTTCTTT.

The chain employs TRBV5-6 and TRBJ2-7; D gene uncertain. Per germline, CDR1 SGHDT and CDR2 YYEEEE. The CDR3 extends over 12 amino acids. Trimming removed 0 bases at V and 6 bases at J, with 7 bases between. The CDR3 region has the DNA TGTGCCAGCAGCTTGGAGTTGAGCGAGCAGTACTTC. Amino acids: CASSLELSEQYF. The complete variable domain, with remaining parts taken from reference TRBV5-6 and TRBJ2-7, reads DAGVTQSPTHLIKTRGQQVTLRCSPKSGHDTVSWYQQALGQGPQFIFQYYEEEERQRGNFPDRFSGHQFPNYSSELNVNALLLGDSALYLCASSLELSEQYFGPGTRLTVT.

J is TRBJ2-7 and V is TRBV7-9; D might be TRBD2 (7 bases). The V gene's germline CDR1 is SEHNR and CDR2 FQNEAQ (reference sequence). V was shortened by 7 bases and J by 5 bases, with 21 bases between the two germline ends. This CDR3 contains 15 residues. The CDR3 loop reads CASTMGGQGGDEQYF. In nucleotides, the CDR3 is TGTGCCAGCACCATGGGGGGGCAGGGAGGCGACGAGCAGTACTTC.

The rearrangement links TRBV2 to TRBJ1-1; D might be TRBD1 (6 bases). The V and J ends lost 10 bases and 3 bases respectively, with 12 bases between them. The CDR3 runs 12 residues. CDR1 is SNHLY and CDR2 is FYNNEI in the germline V gene. CDR3 DNA sequence: TGTGCCAACAGGGTCACGGACACTGAAGCTTTCTTT. Translated, it gives CANRVTDTEAFF.

The chain has TRBV7-8 and TRBJ2-7; 10 positions agree with TRBD1. In germline, CDR1 is SGHVS, CDR2 FQNEAQ. This CDR3 spans 16 amino acids. V lost 5 bases to trimming and J lost 6 bases; unmatched junction nucleotides: 13. Here the CDR3 reads CASSEVPGQGFVEQYF. CDR3 DNA: TGTGCCAGCAGCGAAGTCCCGGGACAGGGGTTTGTCGAGCAGTACTTC.

About this clone itself: This specimen includes other DNA sequences encoding the same CDR3. This chain links TRBV6-6 with TRBJ1-1; D perhaps matches TRBD1 (5 bases). The CDR3 spans 14 residues. Germline values: CDR1 MNHNY, CDR2 SVGAGI (reference sequence). The V end was cut by 2 bases, the J end by 1 base, with 8 bases between. DNA for the CDR3: TGTGCCAGCAGTTACGACAGAACGAACACTGAAGCTTTCTTT. This sequence encodes CASSYDRTNTEAFF.

This clone came up once. The chain links TRBV6-1 to TRBJ2-1; D is ambiguous. The germline V gene encodes CDR1 MNHNS and CDR2 SASEGT. CDR3 length: 13 amino acids. V was cut by 6 bases and J by 5 bases, with 11 bases left in between. CDR3: CASRLPPNNEQFF. The CDR3 DNA sequence: TGTGCCAGCAGACTACCTCCAAACAATGAGCAGTTCTTC.

The chain uses TRBV6-1 and TRBJ1-2, with 9 bases identical to TRBD1. The germline gives CDR1 MNHNS, CDR2 SASEGT. The CDR3 length is 15 residues. Trimming cost V 10 bases and J 0 bases; bases outside gene matches: 9. The CDR3 region is CATGGQGDSNYGYTF. Here the CDR3 DNA reads TGTGCCACCGGGGGACAGGGAGATTCTAACTATGGCTACACCTTC.

The chain employs TRBV6-4 and TRBJ2-3; D may be TRBD2 (6 bases). This CDR3 has 15 amino acids. CDR1 and CDR2 (germline): MRHNA, SNTAGT. V was trimmed by 5 bases and J by 3 bases, leaving 15 bases between them. The CDR3 DNA follows: TGTGCCAGCAGTTCCGGACGCGGGGAGACAGATACGCAGTATTTT. Its protein product is CASSSGRGETDTQYF.

This clone was seen only once. This chain joins TRBV19 and TRBJ1-1; 7 bases align to TRBD1. The CDR3 extends over 14 amino acids. Germline values: CDR1 LNHDA, CDR2 SQIVND (reference sequence). V was clipped by 6 bases and J by 0 bases; unmatched bases: 4. Here the CDR3 DNA reads TGTGCCAGTAGAGAGGACAGGATGAACACTGAAGCTTTCTTT. Its protein product is CASREDRMNTEAFF.

The V gene is TRBV12-2, the J gene TRBJ1-2; the table's D call of TRBD1 was not tested on the DNA. TRBV12-2 is a pseudogene segment. The CDR3 spans 17 residues. CDR3 bases: TGTGCAAGTCGCTTAGCGTTTCACGGCAGGGTGGGCTATGGCTACACCTTC. It specifies CASRLAFHGRVGYGYTF.

The genes are TRBV7-8 and TRBJ2-4; 7 bases line up with TRBD2. Germline V gene sequence: CDR1 SGHVS, CDR2 FQNEAQ. The CDR3 runs 15 residues. V was pared by 3 bases and J by 7 bases, with 9 bases of the junction left unmatched. The CDR3 nucleotides read TGTGCCAGCAGCTTGGTCGGCGGGGGTGACAACATTCAGTACTTC. Translated, it gives CASSLVGGGDNIQYF.